This TCR beta chain appears in the sequencing data of a study of T cell repertoires in cytomegalovirus infection. Study context: It can be stated that public TCR beta signatures indicated CMV infection as well as a matching HLA type.

General observations from the study: In two of eight donors, the top clonotype was HLA-C-restricted CMV-specific.

TCRdb recomputed calls from the reads with MiXCR, one row per CDR3 protein. The sample contains around 450,000 distinct CDR3 sequences, roughly 31% of which appear only once. With 5 bases clipped from V and 2 bases from J, the junction kept 6 bases outside the gene matches. Germline V gene data show CDR1 as MNHNY and CDR2 as SVGAGI (reference sequence). The CDR3 loop spans 15 amino acids. On this clonotype: Its antigen is not known.

Sequenced material: PBMCs. The source of this sequence is a human donor in good health (CMV status not recorded). Some clones in this sample may be carry-over from other donors' samples. The V gene is TRBV6-6, the J gene TRBJ2-3; 8 nucleotides align to TRBD2. CDR3 loop: CASSTKRGITDTQYF. The CDR3 DNA reads as TGTGCCAGCAGTACAAAGCGGGGGATCACAGATACGCAGTATTTT.